These T cell receptor beta chains were read from a single sample in a study of CD8+CD57+ T cells in acquired aplastic anemia. TCRdb independently ran MiXCR on the reads; one entry per CDR3 protein. The table lists about 200,000 distinct CDR3 sequences, more than 55% of them singletons, with roughly 53% in the top ten. Specimen: sorted CD4+, CD8+, or CD8+CD57+ T cells (not recorded which) from PBMCs. The receptor source for this set is a human donor with aplastic anemia. The CDR3 runs from the conserved cysteine through the conserved F or W. The order of the fields is J gene, clone size, V gene, D gene, CDR3 DNA, CDR3 protein. A D gene is named only where the DNA matches it firmly. Where a row states a size, it is once, few, many or the class of an expanded clone; other rows omit it.

j_gene: TRBJ2-3; abundance: -; v_gene: TRBV20-1; d_gene: TRBD2; CDR3nt: TGCAGTGCTAGGGGGGGGTTCACAGATACGCAGTATTTT; CDR3aa: CSARGGFTDTQYF
j_gene: TRBJ1-3; abundance: many; v_gene: TRBV4-2; d_gene: TRBD1; CDR3nt: TGTGCCAGCAGCCAAGTAGGCGTACAGGGGATTGCTGGAAACACCATATATTTT; CDR3aa: CASSQVGVQGIAGNTIYF
j_gene: TRBJ2-2; abundance: -; v_gene: TRBV19; d_gene: -; CDR3nt: TGTGCCAGTGGTATCGGGACTGACACCGGGGAGCTGTTTTTT; CDR3aa: CASGIGTDTGELFF
j_gene: TRBJ2-7; abundance: -; v_gene: TRBV5-1; d_gene: TRBD1; CDR3nt: TGCGCCAGCAGTCTCGGACAGGAGGTAGAGCAGTACTTC; CDR3aa: CASSLGQEVEQYF
j_gene: TRBJ2-7; abundance: -; v_gene: TRBV12-5; d_gene: -; CDR3nt: TGTGCTAGTGGTTTGGGACAGCCTTCCTACGAGCAGTACTTC; CDR3aa: CASGLGQPSYEQYF
j_gene: TRBJ2-3; abundance: once; v_gene: TRBV7-2; d_gene: TRBD2; CDR3nt: TGTGCCAGCAGCCTCACCGGACTAGCGGGGGCGAGCACAGATACGCAGTATTTT; CDR3aa: CASSLTGLAGASTDTQYF
j_gene: TRBJ2-3; abundance: -; v_gene: TRBV25-1; d_gene: TRBD2; CDR3nt: TGTGCCAGCGTAGGGACTAGCGGGTTCACAGATACGCAGTATTTT; CDR3aa: CASVGTSGFTDTQYF
j_gene: TRBJ1-3; abundance: -; v_gene: TRBV10-3; d_gene: -; CDR3nt: TGTGCCATCAGTGATACCGGAAACACCATATATTTT; CDR3aa: CAISDTGNTIYF
j_gene: TRBJ1-2; abundance: once; v_gene: TRBV4-3; d_gene: -; CDR3nt: TGCGCCAGCAGCCAAGATAGAAGAGGAGACTATGGCTACACCTTC; CDR3aa: CASSQDRRGDYGYTF
j_gene: TRBJ2-7; abundance: few; v_gene: TRBV10-3; d_gene: TRBD1; CDR3nt: TGTGCCATTTCGACAGGGGCCTACGAGCAGTACTTC; CDR3aa: CAISTGAYEQYF
j_gene: TRBJ1-1; abundance: -; v_gene: TRBV12-3/TRBV12-4; d_gene: -; CDR3nt: TGTGCCAGCAGTTTTGGGGGGCCGGACACTGAAGCTTTCTTT; CDR3aa: CASSFGGPDTEAFF
j_gene: TRBJ2-6; abundance: -; v_gene: TRBV29-1; d_gene: -; CDR3nt: TGCAGCGTTCTGGGGGACGTATTCTCTGGGGCCAACGTCCTGACTTTC; CDR3aa: CSVLGDVFSGANVLTF
j_gene: TRBJ2-7; abundance: -; v_gene: TRBV4-1; d_gene: TRBD1; CDR3nt: TGCGCCAGCAGCCAACTTACAGGGGGCTACGAGCAGTACTTC; CDR3aa: CASSQLTGGYEQYF
j_gene: TRBJ2-7; abundance: -; v_gene: TRBV5-1; d_gene: -; CDR3nt: TGCGCCAGCAGCTCAATGCGGGGGACAGACTACGAGCAGTACTTC; CDR3aa: CASSSMRGTDYEQYF
j_gene: TRBJ2-2; abundance: -; v_gene: TRBV7-9; d_gene: -; CDR3nt: TGTGCCAGCAGCTTCGCGTCGAACACCGGGGAGCTGTTTTTT; CDR3aa: CASSFASNTGELFF
j_gene: TRBJ2-1; abundance: -; v_gene: TRBV20-1; d_gene: -; CDR3nt: TGCAGTGCTAGAGATCTGGTGTCCCACTCCTACAATGAGCAGTTCTTC; CDR3aa: CSARDLVSHSYNEQFF
j_gene: TRBJ1-5; abundance: -; v_gene: TRBV10-2; d_gene: -; CDR3nt: TGCGCCAGCACTCCAGGGCAGGGAAGCAATCAGCCCCAGCATTTT; CDR3aa: CASTPGQGSNQPQHF
j_gene: TRBJ2-7; abundance: -; v_gene: TRBV14; d_gene: -; CDR3nt: TGTGCCAGCAGCCACCCCGCGCACGTGCAGTACTTC; CDR3aa: CASSHPAHVQYF
j_gene: TRBJ2-5; abundance: -; v_gene: TRBV24-1; d_gene: TRBD2; CDR3nt: TGTGCCACCAGTGCCTGGGGGACTAGCGGTCTGCAAGAGACCCAGTACTTC; CDR3aa: CATSAWGTSGLQETQYF
j_gene: TRBJ2-1; abundance: -; v_gene: TRBV29-1; d_gene: TRBD2; CDR3nt: TGCAGCAGTTACGGCGGGGGGGCCAACAATGAGCAGTTCTTC; CDR3aa: CSSYGGGANNEQFF
j_gene: TRBJ2-3; abundance: -; v_gene: TRBV6-4; d_gene: TRBD1; CDR3nt: TGTGCCAGCAGTGACGGGAACAGGGGGCTAGACACAGATACGCAGTATTTT; CDR3aa: CASSDGNRGLDTDTQYF
j_gene: TRBJ1-2; abundance: -; v_gene: TRBV15; d_gene: TRBD1; CDR3nt: TGTGCCACCAGCAGACCCCGGACAGGGAACTATGGCTACACCTTC; CDR3aa: CATSRPRTGNYGYTF
j_gene: TRBJ2-3; abundance: -; v_gene: TRBV5-1; d_gene: -; CDR3nt: TGCGCCAGCAGCTTGGAAGCCACAGATACGCAGTATTTT; CDR3aa: CASSLEATDTQYF
j_gene: TRBJ2-7; abundance: few; v_gene: TRBV10-1; d_gene: -; CDR3nt: TGCGCCAGCAGTTCCCTCAGGGACTCCTACGAGCAGTACTTC; CDR3aa: CASSSLRDSYEQYF
j_gene: TRBJ2-1; abundance: few; v_gene: TRBV29-1; d_gene: -; CDR3nt: TGCAGCGTTGATGGGGCCGACAATGAGCAGTTCTTC; CDR3aa: CSVDGADNEQFF
j_gene: TRBJ1-4; abundance: -; v_gene: TRBV2; d_gene: TRBD1; CDR3nt: TGTGCCAGCAGCCGGGACAGACAGGAAAAACTGTTTTTT; CDR3aa: CASSRDRQEKLFF
j_gene: TRBJ1-1; abundance: -; v_gene: TRBV20-1; d_gene: -; CDR3nt: TGCAGTGCTAAGTGGGGTGAGGCTGAAGCTTTCTTT; CDR3aa: CSAKWGEAEAFF
j_gene: TRBJ2-7; abundance: -; v_gene: TRBV20-1; d_gene: -; CDR3nt: TGCAGTGCTCCTAAAACAGAGCGGCAAGCCTACGAGCAGTACTTC; CDR3aa: CSAPKTERQAYEQYF
j_gene: TRBJ2-5; abundance: -; v_gene: TRBV12-3/TRBV12-4; d_gene: -; CDR3nt: TGTGCCAGCAGTTTAGGGGCAGAGACCCAGTACTTC; CDR3aa: CASSLGAETQYF
j_gene: TRBJ2-5; abundance: -; v_gene: TRBV10-2; d_gene: -; CDR3nt: TGCGCCAGCAGCCGACTGGGAGGAGAGACCCAGTACTTC; CDR3aa: CASSRLGGETQYF
j_gene: TRBJ1-1; abundance: -; v_gene: TRBV19; d_gene: TRBD1; CDR3nt: TGTGCCAGTAGCTACAGGGGGGTGAACACTGAAGCTTTCTTT; CDR3aa: CASSYRGVNTEAFF
j_gene: TRBJ2-2; abundance: many; v_gene: TRBV2; d_gene: -; CDR3nt: TGTGCCAGCAGTGAATCCAGGAGGAACACCGGGGAGCTGTTTTTT; CDR3aa: CASSESRRNTGELFF
j_gene: TRBJ2-1; abundance: many; v_gene: TRBV7-2; d_gene: TRBD2; CDR3nt: TGTGCCAGCAGCTCCCCGAGGACTAGCGGGGGGAAAAATGAGCAGTTCTTC; CDR3aa: CASSSPRTSGGKNEQFF
j_gene: TRBJ1-2; abundance: -; v_gene: TRBV2; d_gene: -; CDR3nt: TGTGCCAGCAGTGAAGCGACCCAGCCGCTAGACTACACCTTC; CDR3aa: CASSEATQPLDYTF
j_gene: TRBJ2-7; abundance: -; v_gene: TRBV7-2; d_gene: TRBD2; CDR3nt: TGTGCCAGCAGCTTAGATAGCGGGGGACTTTACGAGCAGTACTTC; CDR3aa: CASSLDSGGLYEQYF
j_gene: TRBJ2-6; abundance: once; v_gene: TRBV9; d_gene: -; CDR3nt: TGTGCCCGCAGCGTAGAATCAGCGGTGGACGTCCTGACTTTC; CDR3aa: CARSVESAVDVLTF
j_gene: TRBJ2-4; abundance: -; v_gene: TRBV19; d_gene: -; CDR3nt: TGTGCCAGTAGTATAGCCCAGGGTCAAAACATTCAGTACTTC; CDR3aa: CASSIAQGQNIQYF
j_gene: TRBJ2-2; abundance: -; v_gene: TRBV10-1; d_gene: -; CDR3nt: TGCGCCAGCAGTGGAGGGACCGGCGGGGAGCTGTTTTTT; CDR3aa: CASSGGTGGELFF
j_gene: TRBJ2-1; abundance: -; v_gene: TRBV9; d_gene: TRBD1; CDR3nt: TGTGCCAGCAGCCCTTCAGGGACAGGGGTCAATGAGCAGTTCTTC; CDR3aa: CASSPSGTGVNEQFF
j_gene: TRBJ2-1; abundance: few; v_gene: TRBV11-1; d_gene: TRBD2; CDR3nt: TGTGCCTGGGAGGGGCGGGCAAATGAGCAGTTCTTC; CDR3aa: CAWEGRANEQFF
j_gene: TRBJ2-7; abundance: -; v_gene: TRBV12-3/TRBV12-4; d_gene: -; CDR3nt: TGTGCCAGCAGCGCTAATAGCGACGAGCAGTACTTC; CDR3aa: CASSANSDEQYF
j_gene: TRBJ1-1; abundance: -; v_gene: TRBV24-1; d_gene: -; CDR3nt: TGTGCCACCAGTGAAGGTTTGAACACTGAAGCTTTCTTT; CDR3aa: CATSEGLNTEAFF
j_gene: TRBJ2-1; abundance: -; v_gene: TRBV7-9; d_gene: -; CDR3nt: TGTGCCAGCAGCTTACTGTCAGGGGGGAATGAGCAGTTCTTC; CDR3aa: CASSLLSGGNEQFF
j_gene: TRBJ1-3; abundance: once; v_gene: TRBV9; d_gene: TRBD1; CDR3nt: TGTGCCAGCAGCGTAACCCAGGGGGCTGGAAACACCATATATTTT; CDR3aa: CASSVTQGAGNTIYF
j_gene: TRBJ2-3; abundance: -; v_gene: TRBV12-3/TRBV12-4; d_gene: -; CDR3nt: TGTGCCAGCAACATATTCACAGATACGCAGTATTTT; CDR3aa: CASNIFTDTQYF
j_gene: TRBJ1-6; abundance: -; v_gene: TRBV5-4; d_gene: -; CDR3nt: TGTGCCAGCAGCTTGGAGGGCAGGGGAGGGTCACCCCTCCACTTT; CDR3aa: CASSLEGRGGSPLHF
j_gene: TRBJ1-6; abundance: -; v_gene: TRBV11-2; d_gene: -; CDR3nt: TGTGCCAGCAGCAACCTCGGGGAGCCCAAATCACCCCTCCACTTT; CDR3aa: CASSNLGEPKSPLHF
j_gene: TRBJ2-1; abundance: -; v_gene: TRBV2; d_gene: -; CDR3nt: TGTGCCAGCAGTGAAAGGGAGATTGGTGAGCAGTTCTTC; CDR3aa: CASSEREIGEQFF
j_gene: TRBJ2-7; abundance: -; v_gene: TRBV2; d_gene: -; CDR3nt: TGTGCCAGCGGGGGAAGTTCGAGCGAGCAGTACTTC; CDR3aa: CASGGSSSEQYF